The next 29 T cell receptor beta chains were all read from a single sample in a study of control samples from healthy donors and cancer patients. Profiling relied on immunoSEQ multiplex PCR, and the TCRdb table lists in-frame clones only, not all of them. The table has more than 95,000 clones, over 75% seen once. Sequenced: PBMCs. These receptor sequences come from a woman aged 45-59 years with colorectal cancer.

The chain employs TRBV29-1 and TRBJ1-2, with 7 bases fitting TRBD1. Germline V gene sequence: CDR1 SQVTM, CDR2 ANQGSEA. V lost 7 bases to trimming and J lost 0 bases; unmatched junction nucleotides: 5. This CDR3 is built from 13 residues. CDR3 loop: CSGRDSTNYGYTF. CDR3 sequence (DNA): TGCAGCGGACGGGACAGCACTAACTATGGCTACACCTTC.

The chain links TRBV5-3 to TRBJ1-2; D remains ambiguous. TRBV5-3 is an open reading frame whose function is uncertain. V lost 4 bases to trimming and J lost 7 bases, with 14 bases between them. CDR3 length: 13 amino acids. The CDR3 nucleotides read TGTGCCAGAAGCCCGCTTGGGATAAGTGGCTACACCTTC. It is translated as CARSPLGISGYTF.

This sequence joins TRBV12-3 or TRBV12-4 and TRBJ2-7, with a tentative D call TRBD1 (6 bases). The V and J ends lost 6 bases and 5 bases respectively, with 11 bases between them. The CDR3 runs 12 residues. DNA for the CDR3: TGTGCCAGCAGCGTGGGACAAGACGAGCAGTACTTC. It specifies CASSVGQDEQYF.

V is TRBV3-1 (or the pseudogene TRBV3-2) and J is TRBJ2-7; unclear D gene. CDR1 and CDR2 (germline): LGHDT, YNNKEL (reference sequence). The CDR3 runs 13 residues. Trimming took off 1 base at V and 3 bases at J, with 7 bases between the two ends. CDR3: CASSQAPIYEQYF. The CDR3 bases are TGTGCCAGCAGCCAAGCGCCGATCTACGAGCAGTACTTC.

CDR3 sequence: CASSLLGAGVEQYF. The DNA of the CDR3 is TGCGCCAGCAGCTTGCTGGGAGCAGGGGTCGAGCAGTACTTC. The chain couples TRBV5-1 to TRBJ2-7; D may be TRBD1 (6 bases). The V end lost 1 base, the J end lost 6 bases, and 14 bases lay between the germline ends. The germline V gene encodes CDR1 SGHRS and CDR2 YFSETQ. CDR3 length: 14 residues.

The chain recombines TRBV5-6 with TRBJ2-5; D is perhaps TRBD1 (6 bases). The CDR3 is 14 residues long. Germline V lookup: CDR1 SGHDT, CDR2 YYEEEE. V was cut by 3 bases and J by 5 bases, with 14 bases left in between. CDR3 coding DNA: TGTGCCAGCAGCTCCACAGGGTCGGGTGAGACCCAGTACTTC. Its protein is CASSSTGSGETQYF.

This chain links TRBV5-5 with TRBJ2-7, with 10 bases matching TRBD1. CDR3 length equals 15 residues. Losses at the gene ends were 3 bases for V and 3 bases for J; bases not matched to a gene: 6. Per the germline V gene, CDR1 is SGHKS and CDR2 is YYEKEE (reference sequence). The CDR3 here is CASSSAGTGVYEQYF. DNA for the CDR3: TGTGCCAGCAGCTCCGCCGGGACAGGGGTCTACGAGCAGTACTTC. The whole variable domain, remainder taken from reference TRBV5-5 and TRBJ2-7, is DAGVTQSPTHLIKTRGQQVTLRCSPISGHKSVSWYQQVLGQGPQFIFQYYEKEERGRGNFPDRFSARQFPNYSSELNVNALLLGDSALYLCASSSAGTGVYEQYFGPGTRLTVT.

The chain employs TRBV11-2 and TRBJ1-6; no definite D call. The CDR3 is 15 residues long. The V gene's germline CDR1 is SGHAT and CDR2 FQNNGV. The germline V and J ends were trimmed by 7 bases and 5 bases, with 15 bases remaining between them. The CDR3 DNA reads as TGTGCCAGCACCTATAGTTTCGGGGATAATTCACCCCTCCACTTT. It encodes CASTYSFGDNSPLHF.

This chain connects TRBV15 to TRBJ2-7; maybe TRBD2 (5 bases). V shed 2 bases and J shed 0 bases, with 14 bases lying between them. The germline CDR1 and CDR2 sequences are LNHNV and YYDKDF (reference sequence). The CDR3 loop spans 16 amino acids. CDR3 sequence reads: CATSRRPGTSSYEQYF. CDR3 sequence (DNA): TGTGCCACCAGCAGAAGGCCGGGAACTAGCTCCTACGAGCAGTACTTC.

The J gene is TRBJ2-1, the V gene TRBV10-3; 9 bases fit TRBD2. The germline gives CDR1 ENHRY, CDR2 SYGVKD. With V trimmed by 10 bases and J by 8 bases, 9 bases remained unmatched. The CDR3 spans 13 residues. The CDR3 sequence: CASGRGGQDEQFF. CDR3 DNA sequence: TGTGCCAGCGGGCGGGGGGGCCAGGATGAGCAGTTCTTC.

The rearrangement joins TRBV5-4 to TRBJ1-2; TRBD1 is a possible D gene (6 bases). This CDR3 comprises 14 residues. Germline V lookup: CDR1 SGHNT, CDR2 YYREEE (reference sequence). V lost 1 base and J 4 bases, leaving 11 bases between the germline ends. The CDR3 nucleotides are TGTGCCAGCAGCTTGAGTGACAGGACCTATGGCTACACCTTC. It encodes CASSLSDRTYGYTF.

The chain recombines TRBV1 with TRBJ2-7; TRBD1 is taken as the D call from the table, unchecked against the DNA. TRBV1 is flagged as a pseudogene. This CDR3 comprises 17 residues. CDR3 in amino acids: CTSSQRSGGQGLFEQYF. CDR3 in DNA: TGCACCAGCAGCCAAAGATCTGGGGGACAGGGTCTATTCGAGCAGTACTTC.

V usage is TRBV19 and J usage is TRBJ2-5; D uncertain. Trimming removed 3 bases at V and 5 bases at J, with 10 bases between. This CDR3 is built from 13 residues. Germline CDR1 and CDR2: LNHDA and SQIVND (reference sequence). The CDR3 DNA is TGTGCCAGTAGTATTGGGGTAAGGGAGACCCAGTACTTC. Encoded protein: CASSIGVRETQYF.

This sequence joins TRBV7-2 and TRBJ2-5, with 8 bases lining up with TRBD1. Germline trimming cut 9 bases from V and 1 base from J; bases unmatched to any gene: 4. This CDR3 is built from 13 residues. Germline CDR1 reads SGHTA; CDR2 reads FQGNSA. This chain's CDR3 is CASNQGAQETQYF. The CDR3 coding sequence is TGTGCCAGTAATCAGGGGGCCCAAGAGACCCAGTACTTC.

This clone was seen just once. The chain has TRBV7-8 and TRBJ2-7; D might be TRBD2 (7 bases). CDR3 length: 14 residues. Germline V gene lookup returns CDR1 SGHVS and CDR2 FQNEAQ. Deletions cut 10 bases from V and 0 bases from J, with 16 bases between. CDR3 sequence reads: CATSRGALSYEQYF. In DNA form, the CDR3 reads TGTGCCACTTCCCGGGGGGCCCTCTCCTACGAGCAGTACTTC.

The chain has TRBV11-2 and TRBJ2-7; the D is unclear. The CDR3 loop spans 14 amino acids. In germline, CDR1 is SGHAT, CDR2 FQNNGV. V lost 0 bases and J lost 3, with 9 bases in between. CDR3 in DNA: TGTGCCAGCAGCTTAGATCAGATTTACTACGAGCAGTACTTC. It specifies CASSLDQIYYEQYF. Together with reference TRBV11-2 and TRBJ2-7, the CDR3 gives the full variable domain: EAGVAQSPRYKIIEKRQSVAFWCNPISGHATLYWYQQILGQGPKLLIQFQNNGVVDDSQLPKDRFSAERLKGVDSTLKIQPAKLEDSAVYLCASSLDQIYYEQYFGPGTRLTVT.

This chain links TRBV7-3 with TRBJ2-2; no firm D call. The germline V gene has CDR1 SGHTA and CDR2 FQGTGA. Trimming cost V 4 bases and J 1 base, with 7 bases left between them. There are 14 residues in the CDR3. The chain's CDR3 is CASSSGLNTGELFF. The CDR3 DNA follows: TGTGCCAGCAGCTCTGGATTGAACACCGGGGAGCTGTTTTTT.

This rearrangement joins TRBV10-2 to TRBJ1-1; no clear D gene. The ends were cut back, 8 bases at V and 0 bases at J, with 4 bases in the middle. Germline V lookup: CDR1 WSHSY, CDR2 SAAADI. This CDR3 has 11 residues. The DNA of the CDR3 is TGCGCCAGCCGAATGAACACTGAAGCTTTCTTT. This gives the protein CASRMNTEAFF.

V is TRBV30 and J is TRBJ1-1; D is possibly TRBD1 (6 bases). The CDR3 is made up of 13 amino acids. Trimming shortened V by 4 bases and J by 6 bases, and 15 bases separated the two germline ends. The germline V gene has CDR1 GTSNPN and CDR2 SVGIG (reference sequence). The CDR3: CAWTQGSGAEAFF. The CDR3 DNA reads as TGTGCCTGGACCCAGGGGAGCGGGGCTGAAGCTTTCTTT. The full variable domain, in which reference TRBV30 and TRBJ1-1 provide the parts outside the CDR3, is SQTIHQWPATLVQPVGSPLSLECTVEGTSNPNLYWYRQAAGRGLQLLFYSVGIGQISSEVPQNLSASRPQDRQFILSSKKLLLSDSGFYLCAWTQGSGAEAFFGQGTRLTVV.

The rearrangement joins TRBV5-1 to TRBJ2-2, with TRBD2 matching over 8 bases. The V segment lost 1 base and the J segment 5 bases; nucleotides outside the gene matches: 7. Germline V gene lookup returns CDR1 SGHRS and CDR2 YFSETQ. This CDR3 is 16 amino acids long. For the CDR3, the DNA is TGCGCCAGCAGCTTGTATCCGGGGGGGCGGACCGGGGAGCTGTTTTTT. It yields the protein CASSLYPGGRTGELFF.

The V and J genes are TRBV19 and TRBJ2-7, with 10 bases identical to TRBD2. Germline assignment: CDR1 LNHDA and CDR2 SQIVND (reference sequence). After removal of 6 bases from V and 5 bases from J, the junction contained 10 bases not matched to a gene. The CDR3 is 15 residues long. The CDR3 sequence: CASSSSSGGENEQYF. In DNA, the CDR3 is TGTGCCAGTAGCTCTTCTAGCGGGGGAGAAAACGAGCAGTACTTC.

The chain has TRBV5-1 and TRBJ2-1; D is unresolved. This CDR3 spans 16 amino acids. V was shortened by 0 bases and J by 0 bases, with 10 bases between the two germline ends. Germline V lookup: CDR1 SGHRS, CDR2 YFSETQ. The CDR3 DNA reads TGCGCCAGCAGCTTGGGTGGCGGAGACTCCTACAATGAGCAGTTCTTC. This encodes CASSLGGGDSYNEQFF.

This clone has just a few counts. This sequence joins TRBV30 and TRBJ1-1, with D uncertain. Germline lookup yields CDR1 GTSNPN and CDR2 SVGIG (reference sequence). The CDR3 contains 14 residues. The V and J ends lost 3 bases and 4 bases respectively, with 15 bases between them. CDR3 DNA sequence: TGTGCCTGGAGCCTCGACCGAGTACTCACTGAAGCTTTCTTT. Protein product: CAWSLDRVLTEAFF.

The chain combines TRBV19 with TRBJ2-3, with D possibly called TRBD1 or TRBD2 (5 bases each). The CDR3 sequence is 15 residues long. CDR1 is LNHDA and CDR2 is SQIVND in the germline V gene (reference sequence). Trimming took 1 base from V and 5 from J, leaving 13 bases between them. CDR3 in amino acids: CASSIGGTLQDTQYF. For the CDR3, the DNA is TGTGCCAGTAGTATAGGGGGGACCCTGCAAGATACGCAGTATTTT.

The chain employs TRBV7-9 and TRBJ2-6; 7 nucleotides align to TRBD1. The V segment lost 5 bases and the J segment 1 base; nucleotides outside the gene matches: 11. Germline CDR1 and CDR2: SEHNR and FQNEAQ (reference sequence). This CDR3 is 18 amino acids long. The CDR3 DNA is TGTGCCAGCAGCGAGACAGGGCCCCTTAGGTCTGGGGCCAACGTCCTGACTTTC. Its translation is CASSETGPLRSGANVLTF.

The chain employs TRBV6-5 and TRBJ1-3; D is ambiguous. Trimming stripped 7 bases from V and 0 bases from J, with 7 bases between. Germline V gene sequence: CDR1 MNHEY, CDR2 SVGAGI. CDR3 size: 13 residues. CDR3 nucleotide sequence: TGTGCCAGCACAGTCCTCTCTGGAAACACCATATATTTT. Residues: CASTVLSGNTIYF.

This sequence joins TRBV13 and TRBJ1-3; D uncertain. Germline-derived CDR1 and CDR2 are PRHDT and FYEKMQ (reference sequence). Trimming cost V 5 bases and J 0 bases, with 14 bases left between them. The CDR3 has 16 residues. In DNA, the CDR3 is TGTGCCAGCAGCCGCTATGGGAGAAGCTCTGGAAACACCATATATTTT. It specifies CASSRYGRSSGNTIYF.

The CDR3 DNA reads TGTGCCAGCAGCCAAGCCGGACGGAACTATGGCTACACCTTC. It translates to CASSQAGRNYGYTF. The rearrangement links TRBV3-1 (or the pseudogene TRBV3-2) to TRBJ1-2; no clear D gene. The CDR3 has 14 residues. V was shortened by 1 base and J by 2 bases, with 8 bases between the two germline ends. The V gene's germline CDR1 is LGHDT and CDR2 YNNKEL (reference sequence).

V usage is TRBV5-1 and J usage is TRBJ1-1; 7 nucleotides match TRBD1. Germline V gene lookup returns CDR1 SGHRS and CDR2 YFSETQ. The J segment lost 1 base and the V segment lost 4 bases, leaving 7 bases of the junction unmatched. The CDR3 spans 15 residues. CDR3 nucleotides: TGCGCCAGCAGCCCGACAGGGACGGGGAACACTGAAGCTTTCTTT. It codes for CASSPTGTGNTEAFF.